The clone carrying this TCR beta chain has a count of ten or more. No antigen is known for it. TCRdb reanalysed the 5' RACE reads using MiXCR and keeps one entry per CDR3 protein. The sample carries hundreds of thousands of distinct CDR3 sequences, around 3.6% recorded once. The CDR3 has 15 amino acids. V lost 2 bases and J lost 2, with 11 bases in between. Germline CDR1 is MNHEY and CDR2 is SVGEGT. The data originate from a study of T cells after yellow fever vaccination. General observations from the study: Clonotypes shared by both compartments, CD4 and CD8, made up a small share.

The sequencing used PBMCs, collected on the day of the yellow fever booster vaccination. J is TRBJ2-3 and V is TRBV6-2 or TRBV6-3, with D unclear. This receptor was taken from a man aged 18-30 years who received the YFV17D yellow fever vaccine. Written as DNA, the CDR3 is TGTGCCAGCAGTTACAACCAAAGGATCACAGATACGCAGTATTTT. Residues: CASSYNQRITDTQYF.